A selection of T cell receptor beta chains follows, all from one sample in a study of post-analysis software for immune sequencing data. TCRdb called the PCR reads again in MiXCR, with one record for every CDR3 protein. The profile shows around 770,000 distinct CDR3 sequences, 46% of them singletons. Sequencing used blood. Source of these receptors: a girl aged 10-17 years with multiple sclerosis. Each CDR3 is given without its conserved first and last residue. Size is stated for part of the rows, as once, few or many counts, or as a class when the clone is expanded.

TRBV4-1	TRBJ2-3	15	few	ASSQDWAGEGTDTQY
TRBV14	TRBJ2-3	11	NA	ASSRQGKDTQY
TRBV7-8	TRBJ1-1	11	NA	TSSSPWGTEAF
TRBV2	TRBJ2-3	17	NA	ASSEAGGLAGVRADTQY
TRBV20-1	TRBJ2-3	13	once	SARDTGTSTDTRY
TRBV2	TRBJ2-7	11	few	ASGSGPTYEQY
TRBV9	TRBJ2-1	10	NA	ASSVGVGEQF
TRBV7-8	TRBJ2-3	14	NA	ASSPSTAGSTDTQY
TRBV10-3	TRBJ2-1	13	few	AISENTASYNEQF
TRBV9	TRBJ2-6	15	NA	ASSVERRASGANVLT
TRBV29-1	TRBJ2-3	14	NA	SVVEITNPSTDTQY
TRBV20-1	TRBJ2-5	13	NA	SARELAGVYNEQY
TRBV14	TRBJ2-7	15	NA	ASSQEGGLALSYEQY
TRBV20-1	TRBJ2-3	12	NA	SARAGYASDTQY
TRBV7-9	TRBJ2-3	11	NA	ASSLDTADTQY
TRBV7-2	TRBJ2-2	15	NA	ASSRAGPSRNTGELF
TRBV27	TRBJ2-1	12	NA	ASTTGSGDHEQF
TRBV6-5	TRBJ1-4	14	few	ASSYSNGAANEKLF
TRBV20-1	NA	13	NA	SARRRSSLGGEQF
TRBV12-3/TRBV12-4	NA	14	few	ASRPDSVGVRETQY
TRBV29-1	NA	11	NA	SVGRPPVNEQY
TRBV7-9	TRBJ2-6	16	NA	ASSLAVQGVSGANVLT
TRBV20-1	TRBJ2-1	14	few	SARETKRSSYNEQF